The clone carrying this TCR beta chain is a singleton in its sample. Authors' processing steps: Amplified reference gene primers provided the basis for estimating nucleated cell counts. Some clones are missing from TCRdb's copy, which holds only in-frame ones; the method was immunoSEQ multiplex PCR. V, J and clone size are taken as reported in that table, and D and trimming were inferred from the DNA itself. This table has about 140,000 clones, roughly 79% appearing once. This sample stems from a study of blood T cell repertoires in COVID-19. Background on the study: Samples of COVID-19 (acute and convalescent) were obtained from the United States, Italy and Spain. PBMCs, B-cell-depleted T cells, or T cells provided the cDNA or gDNA that made up the material.

In germline, CDR1 is SGHRS, CDR2 YFSETQ. The CDR3 totals 15 residues. V was clipped by 3 bases and J by 4 bases; unmatched bases: 8. The chain is built from TRBV5-1 and TRBJ1-1; 8 nucleotides align to TRBD1. This receptor was identified in a woman in her fifties or sixties with acute or convalescent COVID-19. Sequencing was performed on peripheral blood. The CDR3 nucleotides read TGCGCCAGCAGCTCAGCCACAGGGGGAAGCACTGAAGCTTTCTTT. Its translation is CASSSATGGSTEAFF. Full variable domain (outside the CDR3, taken from reference TRBV5-1 and TRBJ1-1): KAGVTQTPRYLIKTRGQQVTLSCSPISGHRSVSWYQQTPGQGLQFLFEYFSETQRNKGNFPGRFSGRQFSNSRSEMNVSTLELGDSALYLCASSSATGGSTEAFFGQGTRLTVV.